Listed here are 17 T cell receptor beta chains from one sample, sequenced in a study of blood T cell repertoires in COVID-19. The assay was immunoSEQ multiplex PCR, and TCRdb's table has in-frame clones only and misses some. The table lists hundreds of thousands of clones, 81% of them singletons. Sequenced material: peripheral blood. The receptors were sampled from a woman of 80 years or more with acute or convalescent COVID-19.

This chain joins TRBV5-1 and TRBJ2-5, with 8 bases identical to TRBD2. The germline V gene encodes CDR1 SGHRS and CDR2 YFSETQ. The CDR3 is 13 residues long. Trimming took 5 bases from V and 8 from J; bases not matched to a gene: 8. Here the CDR3 reads CASSRDGRDTQYF. The CDR3 DNA reads TGCGCCAGCAGTCGGGACGGGAGGGACACCCAGTACTTC.

The chain joins TRBV7-2 to TRBJ1-2; the match to TRBD1 covers 9 bases. Germline V gene data show CDR1 as SGHTA and CDR2 as FQGNSA. This CDR3 is 13 amino acids long. The V gene end was trimmed by 5 bases and the J gene end by 7 bases; junction bases not matched to a gene: 5. The DNA of the CDR3 is TGTGCCAGCAGCGTACAGGGGGCTGGTGGCTACACCTTC. It is translated as CASSVQGAGGYTF.

The V gene is TRBV6-2 or TRBV6-3, the J gene TRBJ2-1; D is unresolved. The germline CDR1 and CDR2 sequences are MNHEY and SVGEGT. The CDR3 is made up of 15 amino acids. V lost 0 bases to trimming and J lost 1 base, with 7 bases between them. The chain's CDR3 is CASSYSTPSYNEQFF. The CDR3 DNA is TGTGCCAGCAGTTACTCGACTCCATCCTACAATGAGCAGTTCTTC.

V and J are TRBV2 and TRBJ1-4; the match to TRBD1 covers 8 bases. This CDR3 spans 20 amino acids. Trimming took 2 bases from V and 0 from J; bases not matched to a gene: 14. Looked up from germline, CDR1 is SNHLY and CDR2 is FYNNEI. The CDR3 coding sequence is TGTGCCAGCAGTGAAAGTTACAGGGGGATTGGTGAGGCAACTAATGAAAAACTGTTTTTT. Translation gives CASSESYRGIGEATNEKLFF.

About this clone itself: With a much larger clone just one base away, this may be a read error. The chain uses TRBV4-1 and TRBJ1-2, with D uncertain. Trimming shortened V by 0 bases and J by 4 bases, and 6 bases separated the two germline ends. Per the germline V gene, CDR1 is MGHRA and CDR2 is YSYEKL. This CDR3 has 13 residues. The CDR3 bases are TGCGCCAGCAGCCAAGATTTCTTCTATGGCTACACCTTC. Its translation is CASSQDFFYGYTF.

This clone was seen only a few times. This chain uses TRBV18 with TRBJ2-7, with D tentatively TRBD1 (5 bases). CDR3 length: 13 residues. Germline CDR1 is KGHSH and CDR2 is LQKENI. Trimming took off 2 bases at V and 5 bases at J, with 10 bases between the two ends. The CDR3 DNA follows: TGTGCCAGCTCACCAGGCGTCAGGGACGAGCAGTACTTC. This gives the protein CASSPGVRDEQYF.

The gene calls are TRBV5-6 and TRBJ2-7; TRBD1 matches 7 bases. The CDR3 covers 15 residues. The V gene's germline CDR1 is SGHDT and CDR2 YYEEEE. V shed 4 bases, J shed 3 bases, and the junction held 10 bases outside the gene matches. This CDR3 is CASSQQDRVNYEQYF. DNA for the CDR3: TGTGCCAGCAGCCAACAAGACAGGGTCAACTACGAGCAGTACTTC.

This chain joins TRBV5-1 and TRBJ2-7; TRBD1 is a possible D gene (7 bases). The CDR3 length is 15 residues. Trimming stripped 3 bases from V and 3 bases from J, with 16 bases between. CDR1 SGHRS and CDR2 YFSETQ come from the germline V gene. CDR3 protein: CASSSRQGGYYEQYF. The CDR3 coding sequence is TGCGCCAGCAGCTCTAGACAGGGAGGTTACTACGAGCAGTACTTC.

This clone was picked up a small number of times. The chain links TRBV7-9 to TRBJ2-3; D might be TRBD2 (5 bases). Deletions cut 6 bases from V and 5 bases from J, with 12 bases between. This CDR3 spans 13 amino acids. Germline loops: CDR1 SEHNR, CDR2 FQNEAQ (reference sequence). Here the CDR3 DNA reads TGTGCCAGCAGGCAGCCCGCGGGAGATACGCAGTATTTT. Its translation is CASRQPAGDTQYF.

The chain has TRBV6-6 and TRBJ2-1, with a possible D match to TRBD1 (5 bases). V lost 5 bases, J lost 5 bases, and 13 bases lay in between. The CDR3 covers 14 residues. Germline values: CDR1 MNHNY, CDR2 SVGAGI (reference sequence). CDR3 coding DNA: TGTGCCAGCAGTGGGGCTCTCAACCACAATGAGCAGTTCTTC. Residues: CASSGALNHNEQFF.

The J gene is TRBJ1-2, the V gene TRBV11-2; 7 positions match TRBD1. Germline CDR1 and CDR2: SGHAT and FQNNGV. Germline trimming cut 1 base from V and 6 bases from J; bases unmatched to any gene: 8. CDR3 size: 15 residues. CDR3 nucleotide sequence: TGTGCCAGCAGCTTAGGACCGGGACAGAAGCATGGCTACACCTTC. This gives the protein CASSLGPGQKHGYTF.

V gene TRBV5-1 combines with J gene TRBJ2-3; 7 nucleotides match TRBD2. Germline assignment: CDR1 SGHRS and CDR2 YFSETQ. The CDR3 has 17 amino acids. With V trimmed by 4 bases and J by 4 bases, 15 bases remained unmatched. This CDR3 is CASSPVFDGGRPDTQYF. The CDR3, as DNA: TGCGCCAGCAGCCCCGTTTTTGATGGCGGGAGACCAGATACGCAGTATTTT. Supplemented by reference TRBV5-1 and TRBJ2-3, the full variable domain reads KAGVTQTPRYLIKTRGQQVTLSCSPISGHRSVSWYQQTPGQGLQFLFEYFSETQRNKGNFPGRFSGRQFSNSRSEMNVSTLELGDSALYLCASSPVFDGGRPDTQYFGPGTRLTVL.

The genes are TRBV7-8 and TRBJ2-1, with 12 nucleotides matching TRBD2. The CDR3 runs 14 residues. The V gene's germline CDR1 is SGHVS and CDR2 FQNEAQ. V dropped 5 bases and J dropped 8; count of bases not matched to a gene: 4. In nucleotides, the CDR3 is TGTGCCAGCAGCCTACTAGCGGGGGGCCATGAGCAGTTCTTC. As protein: CASSLLAGGHEQFF.

This chain links TRBV6-5 with TRBJ2-1; no clear D. Germline CDR1 is MNHEY and CDR2 is SVGAGI. Trimming cost V 6 bases and J 3 bases, with 9 bases left between them. This CDR3 is built from 13 residues. The CDR3: CASSFHSYNEQFF. CDR3 sequence (DNA): TGTGCCAGCAGCTTCCACAGCTACAATGAGCAGTTCTTC.

The chain combines TRBV7-9 with TRBJ2-7; 10 bases agree with TRBD2. The V gene's germline CDR1 is SEHNR and CDR2 FQNEAQ (reference sequence). With 5 bases clipped from V and 3 bases from J, the junction kept 7 bases outside the gene matches. This CDR3 region has 15 residues. The CDR3 nucleotides are TGTGCCAGCAGCGGGGGGACTAGCGCTTACTACGAGCAGTACTTC. It translates to CASSGGTSAYYEQYF.

This sequence joins TRBV6-1 and TRBJ2-7, with TRBD1 identical over 7 bases. CDR1 and CDR2 (germline): MNHNS, SASEGT. The J segment lost 2 bases and the V segment lost 0 bases, leaving 4 bases of the junction unmatched. The CDR3 contains 15 residues. The CDR3 sequence is CASSEADRGPYEQYF. The DNA of the CDR3 is TGTGCCAGCAGTGAAGCGGATAGGGGGCCCTACGAGCAGTACTTC.

The rearrangement joins TRBV2 to TRBJ2-5, with D perhaps TRBD1 (6 bases). V lost 6 bases and J lost 1, with 15 bases in between. Germline CDR1 reads SNHLY; CDR2 reads FYNNEI. This CDR3 has 15 residues. This CDR3 is CASRASGVLQETQYF. In DNA, the CDR3 is TGTGCCAGCAGGGCATCAGGGGTTCTCCAAGAGACCCAGTACTTC.